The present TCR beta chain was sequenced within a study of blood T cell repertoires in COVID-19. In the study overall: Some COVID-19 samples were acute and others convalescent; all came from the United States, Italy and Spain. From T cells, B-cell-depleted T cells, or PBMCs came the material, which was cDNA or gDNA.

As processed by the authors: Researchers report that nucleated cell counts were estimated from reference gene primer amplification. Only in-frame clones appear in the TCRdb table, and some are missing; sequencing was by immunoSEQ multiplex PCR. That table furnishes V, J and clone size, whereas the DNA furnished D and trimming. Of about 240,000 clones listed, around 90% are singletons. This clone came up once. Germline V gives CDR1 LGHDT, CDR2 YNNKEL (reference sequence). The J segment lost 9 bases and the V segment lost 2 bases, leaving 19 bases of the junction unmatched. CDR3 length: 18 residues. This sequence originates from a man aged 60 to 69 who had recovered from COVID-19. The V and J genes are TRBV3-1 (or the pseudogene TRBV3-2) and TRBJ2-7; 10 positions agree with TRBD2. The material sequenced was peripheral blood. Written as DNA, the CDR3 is TGTGCCAGCAGCCAAACCTCCCGAGCGGGGGGGAGCTCAGGGACGCAGTACTTC. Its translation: CASSQTSRAGGSSGTQYF.